One sample yielded the 23 T cell receptor beta chains listed below, sequenced in a study of CD8+ T cells in alopecia areata. cDNA serving as the sequencing template came from extracted, reverse transcribed RNA. Sequenced by immunoSEQ multiplex PCR; TCRdb stores in-frame clones only, minus some. Of around 100,000 clones listed, less than 70% are singletons. Sample treatment: oral pan-JAK inhibitor, 5-10 mg twice daily. This material consisted of CD4+ T cells sorted from blood, taken at week 24, from a patient treated with tofacitinib. The origin of the receptors is a human donor with alopecia areata.

This clone was seen a few times. The chain carries TRBV19 and TRBJ1-2, with 11 bases aligning to TRBD1. V gave up 5 bases and J gave up 3 bases; unmatched junction bases: 11. Germline V gene sequence: CDR1 LNHDA, CDR2 SQIVND (reference sequence). This CDR3 is built from 17 residues. CDR3 DNA: TGTGCCAGTAGTGCCGACGGGACAGGGGGATATGACTATGGCTACACCTTC. Amino acid sequence: CASSADGTGGYDYGYTF.

The chain links TRBV11-3 to TRBJ2-1, with 8 bases lining up with TRBD2. The length of the CDR3 is 15 residues. The trim removed 5 bases at V and 6 bases at J, leaving 9 bases unmatched. The germline gives CDR1 SGHNT, CDR2 YENEEA. This CDR3 is CASSVTGGPINEQFF. The CDR3 DNA is TGTGCCAGCAGCGTAACGGGAGGGCCTATCAATGAGCAGTTCTTC.

This sequence joins TRBV27 and TRBJ2-7; tentatively, D is TRBD1 or TRBD2 (5 bases each). This CDR3 is 12 amino acids long. Germline V gene sequence: CDR1 MNHEY, CDR2 SMNVEV (reference sequence). Trimming pared 7 bases from V and 7 bases from J, leaving 14 bases between. CDR3 protein: CASNSRWGEQYF. CDR3 coding DNA: TGTGCCAGCAATTCGAGGTGGGGGGAGCAGTACTTC.

The chain is built from TRBV7-9 and TRBJ1-6, with D unclear. Trimming left V 4 bases short and J 8 bases short, with 21 bases between. CDR1 SEHNR and CDR2 FQNEAQ come from the germline V gene (reference sequence). The CDR3 has 17 residues. CDR3 sequence (DNA): TGTGCCAGCAGCTCCCGACGCTTGAGGACCGATGATTCACCCCTCCACTTT. This sequence encodes CASSSRRLRTDDSPLHF.

The CDR3 nucleotides are TGTGCCAGCACCCTAGCGGGGCAAGAGACCCAGTACTTC. It codes for CASTLAGQETQYF. The V gene is TRBV7-9, the J gene TRBJ2-5; TRBD2 matches at 9 bases. V was pared by 7 bases and J by 2 bases, with 2 bases of the junction left unmatched. Germline V gives CDR1 SEHNR, CDR2 FQNEAQ (reference sequence). The CDR3 length is 13 residues.

This clone was detected only a few times. V and J are TRBV29-1 and TRBJ2-5; 9 bases are a match to TRBD2. The CDR3 loop spans 15 amino acids. Germline lookup yields CDR1 SQVTM and CDR2 ANQGSEA. The ends lost 3 bases at V and 4 bases at J; junction bases unmatched: 9. CDR3 in DNA: TGCAGCGTTGACCCCGCGGGGGGGAGAAGAGAGACCCAGTACTTC. Protein product: CSVDPAGGRRETQYF.

The chain carries TRBV12-5 and TRBJ2-1, with D uncertain. The V and J ends lost 1 base and 9 bases respectively, with 4 bases between them. Germline V CDR1 and CDR2: LGHNT, FRNRAP. This CDR3 region has 11 residues. DNA for the CDR3: TGTGCTAGTGGTTTGGGTGCTGAGCAGTTCTTC. As protein: CASGLGAEQFF.

J is TRBJ1-4 and V is TRBV5-1, with D tentatively TRBD1 (5 bases). Trimming took 4 bases from V and 4 from J, leaving 11 bases between them. This CDR3 has 14 residues. The germline CDR1 and CDR2 sequences are SGHRS and YFSETQ. CDR3 amino acids: CASSRQPDNEKLFF. DNA for the CDR3: TGCGCCAGCAGCCGACAGCCAGATAATGAAAAACTGTTTTTT.

The chain is built from TRBV4-1 and TRBJ2-3; D is possibly TRBD2 (7 bases). V lost 0 bases and J lost 5, with 12 bases in between. The CDR3 is 15 amino acids. The V gene's germline CDR1 is MGHRA and CDR2 YSYEKL. CDR3 protein: CASSQDSRGQDTQYF. The CDR3 DNA reads as TGCGCCAGCAGCCAAGATTCGCGGGGGCAAGATACGCAGTATTTT.

V usage is TRBV6-5 and J usage is TRBJ2-3; 10 bases are shared with TRBD1. The germline gives CDR1 MNHEY, CDR2 SVGAGI. Trimming cost V 4 bases and J 7 bases; bases outside gene matches: 8. The CDR3 spans 15 residues. The CDR3 loop reads CASSSRDRGPYTQYF. CDR3 DNA: TGTGCCAGCAGTTCCCGGGACAGGGGTCCTTATACGCAGTATTTT.

This chain links TRBV2 with TRBJ1-5; 11 nucleotides align to TRBD1. Losses at the gene ends were 8 bases for V and 5 bases for J; bases not matched to a gene: 5. CDR1 and CDR2 (germline): SNHLY, FYNNEI. This CDR3 contains 14 residues. The DNA of the CDR3 is TGTGCCAGCGGTGGACAGGGGGCTTATCAGCCCCAGCATTTT. Protein: CASGGQGAYQPQHF.

The chain uses TRBV30 and TRBJ2-5; D is ambiguous. Trimming stripped 1 base from V and 2 bases from J, with 2 bases between. The CDR3 loop spans 11 amino acids. Germline V gene sequence: CDR1 GTSNPN, CDR2 SVGIG (reference sequence). The CDR3 DNA follows: TGTGCCTGGAGTGAACAAGAGACCCAGTACTTC. It translates to CAWSEQETQYF.

This clone was picked up many times. The V call is TRBV27, the J call TRBJ2-1, with D perhaps matching TRBD1 or TRBD2 (5 bases each). V lost 6 bases to trimming and J lost 7 bases, with 13 bases between them. Germline V gives CDR1 MNHEY, CDR2 SMNVEV (reference sequence). The CDR3 has 13 residues. DNA for the CDR3: TGTGCCAGCAGCACGTACAGGAGGAATGAGCAGTTCTTC. Encoded protein: CASSTYRRNEQFF.

The rearrangement uses TRBV7-2 and TRBJ2-4, with TRBD1 matching over 7 bases. The CDR3 spans 15 residues. The ends lost 3 bases at V and 1 base at J; junction bases unmatched: 3. Germline assignment: CDR1 SGHTA and CDR2 FQGNSA. As DNA, the CDR3 is TGTGCCAGCAGCTTTGGGGGACAGGCCAAAAACATTCAGTACTTC. It encodes CASSFGGQAKNIQYF.

The CDR3 nucleotides read TGTGCCTGGAGCGGGACTTCAGACCAGCCCCAGCATTTT. Its translation: CAWSGTSDQPQHF. The chain recombines TRBV30 with TRBJ1-5, with D possibly being TRBD1 (5 bases). V was shortened by 3 bases and J by 7 bases, with 13 bases between the two germline ends. In germline, CDR1 is GTSNPN, CDR2 SVGIG (reference sequence). The CDR3 has 13 residues.

This clone has only a few counts. The chain couples TRBV25-1 to TRBJ2-1, with 9 bases that match TRBD1. V shed 6 bases and J 3 bases; nucleotides not matched to a gene: 6. The germline V gene has CDR1 MGHDK and CDR2 SYGVNS. The CDR3 contains 15 residues. The chain's CDR3 is CASSLGTGIYNEQFF. The DNA of the CDR3 is TGTGCCAGCAGCCTCGGGACAGGGATCTACAATGAGCAGTTCTTC.

The sample holds one count of this clone. The chain links TRBV18 to TRBJ2-7; a weak D match, TRBD2 (5 bases). This CDR3 spans 13 amino acids. Trimming took 6 bases from V and 0 from J, leaving 9 bases between them. The germline gives CDR1 KGHSH, CDR2 LQKENI. CDR3 bases: TGTGCCAGCTCCCCGCGGGTCTCCTACGAGCAGTACTTC. Translating gives CASSPRVSYEQYF.

The V call is TRBV5-1, the J call TRBJ1-1; the D is unclear. The CDR3 is 14 amino acids. V gave up 4 bases and J gave up 4 bases, with 14 bases separating them. Germline CDR1 reads SGHRS; CDR2 reads YFSETQ. CDR3 nucleotide sequence: TGCGCCAGCAGCAACGGGATGGAGGGCACTGAAGCTTTCTTT. Protein sequence: CASSNGMEGTEAFF.

The chain uses TRBV10-3 and TRBJ1-1, with D perhaps matching TRBD1 (5 bases). The CDR3 has 17 amino acids. Germline CDR1 reads ENHRY; CDR2 reads SYGVKD. The V end lost 8 bases, the J end lost 1 base, and 23 bases lay between the germline ends. The CDR3 DNA reads TGTGCCATCGGCGGGGGAAAACCGGGGCTCTCGAACACTGAAGCTTTCTTT. Amino acids: CAIGGGKPGLSNTEAFF.

Regarding this clone: Different DNA sequences within this sample yield the same CDR3. The V call is TRBV11-2, the J call TRBJ2-7; D remains ambiguous. V lost 5 bases, J lost 0 bases, and 2 bases lay in between. The CDR3 is made up of 11 amino acids. Germline V gene lookup returns CDR1 SGHAT and CDR2 FQNNGV. CDR3 protein: CASSPSYEQYF. In DNA form, the CDR3 reads TGTGCCAGCAGCCCCTCCTACGAGCAGTACTTC.

This chain uses TRBV29-1 with TRBJ1-2, with 9 bases identical to TRBD1. The V segment lost 5 bases and the J segment 6 bases; nucleotides outside the gene matches: 7. CDR1 SQVTM and CDR2 ANQGSEA come from the germline V gene. The CDR3 is 13 residues long. CDR3 sequence: CSVWEQGADGYTF. In nucleotides, the CDR3 is TGCAGCGTTTGGGAACAGGGGGCAGATGGCTACACCTTC.

This clone was picked up a small number of times. The chain carries TRBV19 and TRBJ2-2; 7 bases match TRBD1. J gave up 8 bases and V 5 bases, and 14 bases lay outside the gene matches. CDR3 size: 16 residues. Germline-derived CDR1 and CDR2 are LNHDA and SQIVND (reference sequence). The CDR3 sequence is CASSVETGSLLGELFF. The CDR3 nucleotides are TGTGCCAGTAGTGTGGAGACAGGGTCCCTTCTTGGGGAGCTGTTTTTT.

V gene TRBV27 combines with J gene TRBJ2-5, with 8 bases lining up with TRBD2. Germline values: CDR1 MNHEY, CDR2 SMNVEV (reference sequence). The CDR3 runs 15 residues. The trim removed 2 bases at V and 5 bases at J, leaving 7 bases unmatched. The CDR3 DNA is TGTGCCAGCAGTTTAGCCGGGGGGGTTTGGGAGACCCAGTACTTC. Translated: CASSLAGGVWETQYF.